This T cell receptor beta chain was identified during a study of cytomegalovirus exposure and HLA in healthy donors. The germline V gene has CDR1 SGHRS and CDR2 YFSETQ. The CDR3 loop spans 16 amino acids. After removal of 3 bases from V and 4 bases from J, the junction contained 9 bases not matched to a gene. Study-wide results and limits: In presence/absence analyses, roughly uniform sequencing depth across donors was assumed. Links to common viral pathogens appeared, in a later analysis, for several of the most significant clusters. Indistinguishable V segments such as TRBV6-2 and TRBV6-3 were excluded.

PCR primers comprised 60 Vbeta and 13 Jbeta primers. This table comes from immunoSEQ multiplex PCR, and its TCRdb copy is limited to in-frame clones, with some not included. The table records some 130,000 clones, more than 75% of them present only once. Of note for this clone: Its antigen is not known.

Sequencing was performed on PBMCs. The V gene is TRBV5-1, the J gene TRBJ2-5; 10 bases agree with TRBD2. The clonotype was recovered from a man aged 30 to 39 in good health and CMV-seronegative. The CDR3: CASSSGLAVGGETQYF. The DNA for the CDR3 is TGCGCCAGCAGCTCCGGACTAGCGGTCGGGGGAGAGACCCAGTACTTC.